This T cell receptor (beta chain) was sequenced in a study of blood T cells in healthy people across ages (dated by TCRdb to between 2014 and 2017). A note on the overall study: Template switching captured roughly one uniquely barcoded TCR beta cDNA molecule per two T cells in model experiments. Using deep sequencing normalized with unique cDNA molecular identifiers, the study measured how TCR beta repertoire diversity changes with age. The donors were divided into four age groups: young (average around 16 years), middle-aged (almost 40), aged (approximately 64) and long-lived (more than 75). To avoid experimental bias, donors of different ages were distributed randomly across sequencing lanes. Using the same blood draw, the study looked at two additional independent replicas of 1 million unique cDNA reads for two donors, one aged 18 to 30 and the other aged 80 or older.

What the study reported, not specific to this receptor: Compared with the aged group, the long-lived group had more naive CD4+ T cells, fewer expanded clones and increased TCR diversity, a pattern suggesting age selection. The percentage of naive T cells measured by flow cytometry correlated strongly with observed TCR beta diversity. Because the CMV infection status of the donors was unknown, age-related changes in expanded clonotypes may potentially have been confounded. Conclusive comparison of naive and antigen-experienced compartments was prevented by the profiling of bulk unsorted PBMCs. Estimates of total diversity from one million sequenced T cells were regarded as lower bounds and underestimates. As age increased, observed TCR beta diversity per million T cells dropped in a roughly linear way, and a significant reduction was already evident by age about 36.

The library was obtained by 5' RACE. The instrument was an Illumina HiSeq 2500. The second PCR ran for roughly 7 to 12 cycles and used a J-beta primer mix along with a sample-barcoded 5' primer. A template-switch 5' adaptor carrying 12 random nucleotides introduced a unique molecular identifier onto each TCR beta cDNA molecule. Each sample yielded at least 3 million CDR3-containing paired-end reads. First-strand cDNA was synthesized from all RNA with the Mint cDNA synthesis kit, primed by a TRBC-specific oligonucleotide. After uracil-DNA glycosylase treatment, a first 18-cycle PCR used universal primers M1SS and BC2_uni_R on all cDNA. The original methods were these. For normalization, 1 million high-quality reads, each with a distinct molecular identifier, were randomly selected from each sample. Instead of being binned into consensus sequences, reads that shared molecular identifiers were thrown out. MiTCR, set to a Q25 quality threshold and the strictest error-elimination algorithm, was used for CDR3 identification, clonotype clustering and error correction. A nonparametric unseen species model using Euler transformation provided a lower-bound estimate of total TCR beta diversity. TCRdb's own reprocessing of the public reads used fastp at Q25 and MiXCR and kept productive beta chains. Under each unique CDR3 protein, matching rows form one entry showing the most common genes and DNA. TCRdb's processing, not the study's, gives the V and J calls here. Present in this sample are about 1.4 million distinct CDR3 sequences, 45% to 70% of which were seen just once. Under 8.5% of the sample rests with the top ten.

Turning to this clonotype: The antigen it recognizes is unknown. Per-nucleotide qualities are absent, and no much larger clonotype sits a single base away.

V is pared back by 4 bases and J by 5 bases, with 11 bases lying between the germline termini. Sequences MNHEY (CDR1) and SVGAGI (CDR2) are obtained from the germline V gene. The CDR3 runs 13 amino acids, cysteine and phenylalanine included. The entry retains the CDR3 DNA only, 39 bases that are in frame from base 1. The donors were 40 or so Caucasian individuals from Russia, aged roughly 6 to 95 years, who were systemically healthy. Roughly 9 milliliters of peripheral blood were drawn from each donor into EDTA-treated Vacutainer tubes. Ficoll-Paque density-gradient centrifugation was used to isolate PBMCs, with at least 6 million obtained per sample. Total RNA, at least 6 micrograms per sample, was extracted from PBMCs with Trizol reagent. For every donor, an aliquot of PBMCs went through flow cytometry to measure the percentages of naive CD45RAhigh/CD27high T cells.

This clonotype originated in a man younger than 35 in good health. The chain is assembled from TRBV6-5 and TRBJ1-1, with no confidently assigned D gene. Specimen: blood. The CDR3 reads CASSLQEGTEAFF. Here is the DNA: TGTGCCAGCAGTTTACAAGAAGGTACTGAAGCTTTCTTT.